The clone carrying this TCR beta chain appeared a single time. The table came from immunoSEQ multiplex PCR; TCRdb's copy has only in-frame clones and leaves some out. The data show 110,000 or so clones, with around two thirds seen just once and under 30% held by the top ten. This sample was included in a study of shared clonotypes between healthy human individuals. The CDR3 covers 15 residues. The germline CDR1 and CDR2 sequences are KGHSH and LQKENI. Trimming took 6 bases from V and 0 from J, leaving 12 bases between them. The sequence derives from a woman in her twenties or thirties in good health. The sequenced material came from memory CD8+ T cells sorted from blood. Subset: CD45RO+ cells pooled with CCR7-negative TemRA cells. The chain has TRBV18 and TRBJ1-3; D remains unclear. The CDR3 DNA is TGTGCCAGCTCGGATGACCTTCACTCTGGAAACACCATATATTTT. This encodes CASSDDLHSGNTIYF.